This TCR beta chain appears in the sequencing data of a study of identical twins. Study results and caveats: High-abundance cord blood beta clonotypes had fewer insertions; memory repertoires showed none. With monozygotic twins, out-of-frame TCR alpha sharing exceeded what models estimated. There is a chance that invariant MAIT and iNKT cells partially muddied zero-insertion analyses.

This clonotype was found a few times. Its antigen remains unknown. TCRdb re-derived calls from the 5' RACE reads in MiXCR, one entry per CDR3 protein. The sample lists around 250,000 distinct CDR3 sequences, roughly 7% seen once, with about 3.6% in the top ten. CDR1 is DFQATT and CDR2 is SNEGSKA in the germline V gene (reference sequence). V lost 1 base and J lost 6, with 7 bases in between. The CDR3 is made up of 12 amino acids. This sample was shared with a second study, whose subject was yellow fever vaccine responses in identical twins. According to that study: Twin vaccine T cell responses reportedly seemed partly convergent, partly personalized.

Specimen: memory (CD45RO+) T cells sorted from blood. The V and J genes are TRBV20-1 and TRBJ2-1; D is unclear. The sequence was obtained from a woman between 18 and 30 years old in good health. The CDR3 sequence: CSARAGSNEQFF. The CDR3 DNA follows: TGCAGTGCTAGAGCCGGAAGCAATGAGCAGTTCTTC.